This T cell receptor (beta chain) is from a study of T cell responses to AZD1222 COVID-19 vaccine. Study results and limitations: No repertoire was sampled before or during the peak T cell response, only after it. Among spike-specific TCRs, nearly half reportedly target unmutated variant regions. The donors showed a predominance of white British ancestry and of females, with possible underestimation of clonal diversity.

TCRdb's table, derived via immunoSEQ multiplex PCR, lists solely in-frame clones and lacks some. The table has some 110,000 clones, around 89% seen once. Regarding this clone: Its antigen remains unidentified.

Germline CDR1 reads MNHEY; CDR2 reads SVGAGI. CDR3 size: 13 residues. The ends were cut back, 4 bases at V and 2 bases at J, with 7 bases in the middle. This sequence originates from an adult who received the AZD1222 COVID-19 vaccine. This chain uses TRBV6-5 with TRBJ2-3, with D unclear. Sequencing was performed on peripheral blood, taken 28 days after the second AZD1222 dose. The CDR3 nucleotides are TGTGCCAGCAGTTCCCCGGTCACAGATACGCAGTATTTT. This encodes CASSSPVTDTQYF.